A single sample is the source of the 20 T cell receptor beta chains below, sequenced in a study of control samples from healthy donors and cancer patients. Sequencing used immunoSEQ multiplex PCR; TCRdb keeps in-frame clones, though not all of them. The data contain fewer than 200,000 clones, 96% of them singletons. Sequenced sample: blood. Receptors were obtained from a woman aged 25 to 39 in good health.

The CDR3 sequence: CASSERRNTYEQYF. DNA of the CDR3: TGTGCCAGCAGTGAGCGCAGGAACACCTACGAGCAGTACTTC. The chain uses TRBV6-1 and TRBJ2-7; D remains ambiguous. CDR1 is MNHNS and CDR2 is SASEGT in the germline V gene. V lost 3 bases and J lost 2, with 11 bases in between. The CDR3 has 14 residues.

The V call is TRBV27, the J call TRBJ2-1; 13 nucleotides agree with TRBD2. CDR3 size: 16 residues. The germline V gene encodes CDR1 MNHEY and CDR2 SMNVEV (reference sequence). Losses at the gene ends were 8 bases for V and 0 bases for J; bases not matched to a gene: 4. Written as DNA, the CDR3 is TGTGCCAGCCACGGACTAGCGGGGGACTCCTACAATGAGCAGTTCTTC. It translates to CASHGLAGDSYNEQFF.

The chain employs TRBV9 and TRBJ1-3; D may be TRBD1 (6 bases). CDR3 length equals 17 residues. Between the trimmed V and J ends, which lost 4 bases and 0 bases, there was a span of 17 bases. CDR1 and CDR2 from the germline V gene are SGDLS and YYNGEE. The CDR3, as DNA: TGTGCCAGCAGCTCTGGAACAGGGACTAGCTCTGGAAACACCATATATTTT. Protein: CASSSGTGTSSGNTIYF.

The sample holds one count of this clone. CDR3 sequence (DNA): TGTGCCAGCAGTTGGCGACGATTGAACACTGAAGCTTTCTTT. It translates to CASSWRRLNTEAFF. V is TRBV6-5 and J is TRBJ1-1, with unresolved D. The CDR3 totals 14 residues. V was pared by 4 bases and J by 0 bases, with 9 bases between. Germline assignment: CDR1 MNHEY and CDR2 SVGAGI.

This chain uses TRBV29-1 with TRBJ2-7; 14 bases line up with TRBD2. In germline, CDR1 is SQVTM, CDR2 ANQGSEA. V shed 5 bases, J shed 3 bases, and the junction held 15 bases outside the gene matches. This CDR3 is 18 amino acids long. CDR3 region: CSVTQLPTSGRAGYEQYF. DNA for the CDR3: TGCAGCGTTACCCAGCTACCGACTAGCGGGAGGGCCGGCTACGAGCAGTACTTC.

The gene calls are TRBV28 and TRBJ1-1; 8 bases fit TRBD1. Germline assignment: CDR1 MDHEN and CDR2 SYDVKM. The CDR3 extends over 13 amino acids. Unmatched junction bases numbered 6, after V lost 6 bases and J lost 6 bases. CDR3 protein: CASSPGGMAEAFF. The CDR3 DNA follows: TGTGCCAGCAGCCCAGGGGGCATGGCTGAAGCTTTCTTT.

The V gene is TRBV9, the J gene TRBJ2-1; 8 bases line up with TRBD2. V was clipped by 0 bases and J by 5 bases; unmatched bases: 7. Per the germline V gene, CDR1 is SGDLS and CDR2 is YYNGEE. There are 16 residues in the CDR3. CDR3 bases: TGTGCCAGCAGCGTAGGTCCCAGCGGGGGACACAATGAGCAGTTCTTC. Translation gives CASSVGPSGGHNEQFF.

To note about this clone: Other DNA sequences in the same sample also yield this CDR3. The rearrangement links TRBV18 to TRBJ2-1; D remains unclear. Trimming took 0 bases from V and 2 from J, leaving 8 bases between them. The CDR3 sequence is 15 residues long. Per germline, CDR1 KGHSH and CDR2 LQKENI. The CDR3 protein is CASSPPAGAYNEQFF. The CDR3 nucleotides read TGTGCCAGCTCACCACCGGCAGGTGCCTACAATGAGCAGTTCTTC.

Here the CDR3 DNA reads TGTGCCAGCAGTCCAGAGCTAGAGAACACCGGGGAGCTGTTTTTT. It specifies CASSPELENTGELFF. The J gene is TRBJ2-2, the V gene TRBV7-9; D gene ambiguous. CDR3 size: 15 residues. Trimming cost V 6 bases and J 1 base, with 12 bases left between them. Per germline, CDR1 SEHNR and CDR2 FQNEAQ (reference sequence).

The CDR3: CASSLWGPTFGNQPQHF. The CDR3 DNA sequence: TGTGCCAGCAGCTTGTGGGGGCCCACCTTTGGCAATCAGCCCCAGCATTTT. V usage is TRBV7-2 and J usage is TRBJ1-5, with D possibly matching TRBD1 (6 bases). Trimming cost V 3 bases and J 2 bases, with 17 bases left between them. The CDR3 runs to 17 residues. Germline V gene data show CDR1 as SGHTA and CDR2 as FQGNSA.

The chain's CDR3 is CASSYTGGTNTGELFF. The CDR3 region has the DNA TGTGCCAGCAGCTACACAGGGGGTACGAACACCGGGGAGCTGTTTTTT. This chain links TRBV3-1 (or the pseudogene TRBV3-2) with TRBJ2-2; 8 positions match TRBD1. This CDR3 region has 16 residues. V shed 5 bases, J shed 0 bases, and the junction held 5 bases outside the gene matches. Germline V gene lookup returns CDR1 LGHDT and CDR2 YNNKEL (reference sequence).

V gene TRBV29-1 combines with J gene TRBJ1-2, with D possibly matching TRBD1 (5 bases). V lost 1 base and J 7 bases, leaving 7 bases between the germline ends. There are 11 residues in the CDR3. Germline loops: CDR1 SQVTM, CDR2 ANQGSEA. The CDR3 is CSVEVGVGYTF. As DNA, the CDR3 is TGCAGCGTTGAAGTGGGGGTTGGCTACACCTTC.

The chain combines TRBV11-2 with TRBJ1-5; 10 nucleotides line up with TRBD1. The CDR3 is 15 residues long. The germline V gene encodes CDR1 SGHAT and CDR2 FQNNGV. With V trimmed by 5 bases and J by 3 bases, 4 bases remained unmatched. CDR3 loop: CASSLGTGDNQPQHF. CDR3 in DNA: TGTGCCAGCAGCCTGGGGACAGGGGACAATCAGCCCCAGCATTTT.

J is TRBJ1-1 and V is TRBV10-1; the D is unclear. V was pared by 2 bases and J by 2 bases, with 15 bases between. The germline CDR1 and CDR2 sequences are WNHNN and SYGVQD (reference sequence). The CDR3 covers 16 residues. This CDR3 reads CASSEPPDVRNTEAFF. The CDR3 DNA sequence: TGCGCCAGCAGTGAGCCGCCGGACGTAAGAAACACTGAAGCTTTCTTT.

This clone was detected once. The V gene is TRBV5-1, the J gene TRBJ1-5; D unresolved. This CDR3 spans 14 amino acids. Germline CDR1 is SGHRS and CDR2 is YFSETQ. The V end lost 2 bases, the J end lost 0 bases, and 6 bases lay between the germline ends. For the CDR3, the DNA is TGCGCCAGCAGCTTAGAGGGTAGCAATCAGCCCCAGCATTTT. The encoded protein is CASSLEGSNQPQHF. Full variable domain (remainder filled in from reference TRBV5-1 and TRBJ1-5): KAGVTQTPRYLIKTRGQQVTLSCSPISGHRSVSWYQQTPGQGLQFLFEYFSETQRNKGNFPGRFSGRQFSNSRSEMNVSTLELGDSALYLCASSLEGSNQPQHFGDGTRLSIL.

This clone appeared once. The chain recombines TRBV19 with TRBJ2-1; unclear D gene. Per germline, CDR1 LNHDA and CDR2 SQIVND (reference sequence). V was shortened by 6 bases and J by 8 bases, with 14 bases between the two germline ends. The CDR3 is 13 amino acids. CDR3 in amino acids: CASSRALGDEQFF. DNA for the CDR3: TGTGCCAGTAGCAGAGCTTTGGGCGATGAGCAGTTCTTC.

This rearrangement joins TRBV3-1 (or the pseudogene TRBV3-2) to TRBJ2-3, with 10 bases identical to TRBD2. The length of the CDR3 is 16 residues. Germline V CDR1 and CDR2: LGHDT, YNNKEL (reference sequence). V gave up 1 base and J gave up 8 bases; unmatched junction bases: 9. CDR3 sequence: CASSQAISGGARTQYF. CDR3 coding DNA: TGTGCCAGCAGCCAAGCAATAAGCGGGGGGGCCCGTACGCAGTATTTT.

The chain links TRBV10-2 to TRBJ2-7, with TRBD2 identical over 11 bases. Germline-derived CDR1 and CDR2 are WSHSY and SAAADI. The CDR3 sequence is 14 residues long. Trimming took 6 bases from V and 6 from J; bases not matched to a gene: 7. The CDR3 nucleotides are TGCGCCAGCAGGAAGACTAGCGGGATATCCGAGCAGTACTTC. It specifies CASRKTSGISEQYF.

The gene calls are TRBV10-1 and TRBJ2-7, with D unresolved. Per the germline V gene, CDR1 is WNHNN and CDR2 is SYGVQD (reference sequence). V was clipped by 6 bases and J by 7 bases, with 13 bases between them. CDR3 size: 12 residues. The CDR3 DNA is TGCGCCAGCAGCGAAACTCAAGGAGAGCAGTACTTC. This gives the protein CASSETQGEQYF.

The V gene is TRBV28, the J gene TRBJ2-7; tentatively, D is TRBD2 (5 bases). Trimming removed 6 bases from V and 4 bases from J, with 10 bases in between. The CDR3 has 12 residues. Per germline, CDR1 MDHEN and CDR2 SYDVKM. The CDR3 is CASRDGVYEQYF. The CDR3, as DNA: TGTGCCAGCAGGGACGGGGTTTACGAGCAGTACTTC.